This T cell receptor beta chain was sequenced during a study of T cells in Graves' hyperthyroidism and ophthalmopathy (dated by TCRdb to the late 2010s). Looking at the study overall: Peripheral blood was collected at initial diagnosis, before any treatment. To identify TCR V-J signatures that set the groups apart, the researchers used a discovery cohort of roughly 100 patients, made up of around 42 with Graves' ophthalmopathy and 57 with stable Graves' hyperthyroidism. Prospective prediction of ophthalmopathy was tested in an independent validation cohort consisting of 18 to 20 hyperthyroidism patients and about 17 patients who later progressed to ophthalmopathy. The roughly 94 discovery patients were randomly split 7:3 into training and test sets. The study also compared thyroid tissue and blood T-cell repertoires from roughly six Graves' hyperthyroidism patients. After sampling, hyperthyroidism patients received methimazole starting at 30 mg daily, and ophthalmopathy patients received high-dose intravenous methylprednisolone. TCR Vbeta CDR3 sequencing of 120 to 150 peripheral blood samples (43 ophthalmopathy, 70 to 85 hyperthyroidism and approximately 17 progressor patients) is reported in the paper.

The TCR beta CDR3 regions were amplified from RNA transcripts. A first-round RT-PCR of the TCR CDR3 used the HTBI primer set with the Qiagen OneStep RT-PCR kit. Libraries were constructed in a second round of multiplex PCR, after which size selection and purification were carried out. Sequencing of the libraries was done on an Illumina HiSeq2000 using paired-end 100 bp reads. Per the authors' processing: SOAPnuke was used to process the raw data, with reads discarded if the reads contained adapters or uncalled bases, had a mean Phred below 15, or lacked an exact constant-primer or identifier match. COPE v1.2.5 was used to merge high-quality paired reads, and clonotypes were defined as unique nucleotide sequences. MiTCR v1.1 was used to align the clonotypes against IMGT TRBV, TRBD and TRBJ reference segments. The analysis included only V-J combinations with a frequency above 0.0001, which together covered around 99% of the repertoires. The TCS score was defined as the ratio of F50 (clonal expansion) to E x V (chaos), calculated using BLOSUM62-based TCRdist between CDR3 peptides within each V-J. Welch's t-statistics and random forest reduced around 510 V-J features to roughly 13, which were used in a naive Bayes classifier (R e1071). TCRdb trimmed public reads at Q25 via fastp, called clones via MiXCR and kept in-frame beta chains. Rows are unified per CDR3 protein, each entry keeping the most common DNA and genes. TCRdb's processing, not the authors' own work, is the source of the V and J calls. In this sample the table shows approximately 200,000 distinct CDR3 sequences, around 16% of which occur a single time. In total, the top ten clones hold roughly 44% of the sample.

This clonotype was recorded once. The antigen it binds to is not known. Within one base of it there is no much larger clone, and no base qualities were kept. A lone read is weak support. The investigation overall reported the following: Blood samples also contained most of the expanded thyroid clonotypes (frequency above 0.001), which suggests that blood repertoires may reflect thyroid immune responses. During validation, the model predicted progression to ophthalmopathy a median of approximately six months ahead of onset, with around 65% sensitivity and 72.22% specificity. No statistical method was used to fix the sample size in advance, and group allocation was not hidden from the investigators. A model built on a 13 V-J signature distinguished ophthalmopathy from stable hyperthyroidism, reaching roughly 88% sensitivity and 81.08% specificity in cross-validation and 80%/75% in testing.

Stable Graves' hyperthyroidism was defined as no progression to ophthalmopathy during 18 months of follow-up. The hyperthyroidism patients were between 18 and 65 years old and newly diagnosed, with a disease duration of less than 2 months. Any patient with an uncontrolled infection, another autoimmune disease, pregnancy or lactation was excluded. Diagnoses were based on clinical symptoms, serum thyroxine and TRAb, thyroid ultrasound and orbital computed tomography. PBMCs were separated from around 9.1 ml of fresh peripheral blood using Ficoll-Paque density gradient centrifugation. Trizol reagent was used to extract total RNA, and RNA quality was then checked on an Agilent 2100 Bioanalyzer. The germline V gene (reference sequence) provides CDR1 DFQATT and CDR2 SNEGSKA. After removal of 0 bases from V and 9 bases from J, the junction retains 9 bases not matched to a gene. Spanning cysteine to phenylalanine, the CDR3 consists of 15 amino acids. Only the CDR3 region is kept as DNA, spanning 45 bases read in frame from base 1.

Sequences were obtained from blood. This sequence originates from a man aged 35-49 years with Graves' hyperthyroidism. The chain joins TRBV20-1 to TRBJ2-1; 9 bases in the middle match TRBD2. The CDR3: CSAREPGLAGLEQFF. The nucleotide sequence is TGCAGTGCTAGAGAACCGGGACTAGCTGGTCTTGAGCAGTTCTTC.